This T cell receptor (beta chain) came from a study of T cell responses to AZD1222 COVID-19 vaccine. Findings and limits, study-wide: Without day 14 samples, only post-peak T cell repertoires were studied. Donors were chiefly white British, with a greater number of females, and clonal diversity was perhaps underestimated.

V lost 4 bases and J lost 4; bases outside the gene matches: 7. The CDR3 length is 16 residues. Germline loops: CDR1 KGHDR, CDR2 SFDVKD. As to this clone: The antigen remains unidentified.

Only in-frame clones appear in the TCRdb table, and some are missing; sequencing was by immunoSEQ multiplex PCR. In the table there are around 130,000 clones, 88% of which are singletons. This chain connects TRBV24-1 to TRBJ1-1; 11 bases align to TRBD1. The sample here was peripheral blood, taken on day 0 of AZD1222 vaccination. This TCR was recovered from an adult in good health. The CDR3 sequence: CATSESGTGGFTEAFF. The CDR3 DNA is TGTGCCACCAGTGAATCCGGGACAGGGGGTTTCACTGAAGCTTTCTTT.